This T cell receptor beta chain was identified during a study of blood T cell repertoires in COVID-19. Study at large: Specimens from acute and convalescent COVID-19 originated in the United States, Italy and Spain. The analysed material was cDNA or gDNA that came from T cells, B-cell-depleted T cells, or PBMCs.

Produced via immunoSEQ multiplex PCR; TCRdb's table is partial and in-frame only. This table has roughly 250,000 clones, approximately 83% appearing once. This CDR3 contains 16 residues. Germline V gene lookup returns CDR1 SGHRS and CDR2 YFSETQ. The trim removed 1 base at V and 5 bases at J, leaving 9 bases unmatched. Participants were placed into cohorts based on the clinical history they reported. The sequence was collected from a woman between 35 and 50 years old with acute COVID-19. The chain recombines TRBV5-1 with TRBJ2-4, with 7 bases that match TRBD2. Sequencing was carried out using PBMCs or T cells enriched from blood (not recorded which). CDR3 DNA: TGCGCCAGCAGCTTGTTCAAGGGCGGGGGACAAAACATTCAGTACTTC. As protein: CASSLFKGGGQNIQYF.